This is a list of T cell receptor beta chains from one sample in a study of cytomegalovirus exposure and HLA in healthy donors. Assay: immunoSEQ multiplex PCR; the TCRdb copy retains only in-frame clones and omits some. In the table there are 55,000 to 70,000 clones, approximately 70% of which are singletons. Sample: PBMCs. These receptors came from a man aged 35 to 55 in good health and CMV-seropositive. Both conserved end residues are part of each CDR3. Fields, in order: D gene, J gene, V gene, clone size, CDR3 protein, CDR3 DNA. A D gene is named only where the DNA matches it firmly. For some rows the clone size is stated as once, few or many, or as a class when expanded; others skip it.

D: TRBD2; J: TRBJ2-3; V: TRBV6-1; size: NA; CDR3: CASRRGSVSDTQYF; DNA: TGTGCCAGCAGACGCGGGAGCGTCTCAGATACGCAGTATTTT
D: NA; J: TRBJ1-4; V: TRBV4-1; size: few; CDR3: CASSRSGSGGGNEKLFF; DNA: TGCGCCAGCAGCCGATCTGGGTCGGGGGGCGGTAATGAAAAACTGTTTTTT
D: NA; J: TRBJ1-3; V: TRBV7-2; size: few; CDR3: CASSLDLPRTGGATIYF; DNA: TGTGCCAGCAGCTTAGACCTCCCACGTACAGGTGGTGCCACCATATATTTT
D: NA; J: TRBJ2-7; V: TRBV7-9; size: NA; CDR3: CASSTRDNSYEQYF; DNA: TGTGCCAGCAGCACTCGGGACAACTCCTACGAGCAGTACTTC
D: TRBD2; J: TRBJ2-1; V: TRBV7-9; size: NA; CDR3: CASSLTSGRADEQFF; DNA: TGTGCCAGCAGCCTTACTAGCGGGAGGGCCGATGAGCAGTTCTTC
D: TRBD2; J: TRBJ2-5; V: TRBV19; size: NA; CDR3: CASSIVAGLKETQYF; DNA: TGTGCCAGTAGTATAGTAGCGGGCTTGAAAGAGACCCAGTACTTC
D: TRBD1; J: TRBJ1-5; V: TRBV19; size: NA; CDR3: CASSDQGAGIKPQHF; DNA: TGTGCCAGTAGTGATCAGGGGGCAGGAATTAAGCCCCAGCATTTT
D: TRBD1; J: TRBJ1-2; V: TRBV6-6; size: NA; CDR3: CASTGGAGGIYGYTF; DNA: TGTGCCAGCACCGGCGGGGCAGGGGGAATCTATGGCTACACCTTC
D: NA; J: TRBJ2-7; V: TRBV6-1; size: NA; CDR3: CASREAGYSYEQYF; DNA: TGTGCCAGCAGGGAGGCGGGGTACTCCTACGAGCAGTACTTC
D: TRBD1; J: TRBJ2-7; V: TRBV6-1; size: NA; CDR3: CASSELGQGSYEQYF; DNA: TGTGCCAGCAGTGAGTTAGGACAGGGTTCCTACGAGCAGTACTTC